A selection of T cell receptor beta chains follows, all from one sample in a study of T cells after somatic rescue of genetic block. Sequencing was performed with immunoSEQ multiplex PCR; in TCRdb, only in-frame clones are kept and a portion is missing. The sample contains 68,000 or so clones, about nine tenths of which appear only once. Material: peripheral blood mononuclear cells (PBMCs). The origin of the receptors is a man aged 35 to 55. CDR3s include the opening cysteine and the closing phenylalanine or tryptophan. A D gene is named only where the DNA matches it firmly. Size values are once, few and many counts, or a class for expanded clones, and some rows have none.

V gene,clone size,D gene,J gene,CDR3 DNA,CDR3 protein
TRBV18,-,-,TRBJ2-3,TGTGCCAGCTCACCACTAGCGAATTCCGGATGGGGCACAGATACGCAGTATTTT,CASSPLANSGWGTDTQYF
TRBV5-1,-,TRBD2,TRBJ2-2,TGCGCCAGCAGCTTGGGGGCGGGGGACCCCAAGGAGCTGTTTTTT,CASSLGAGDPKELFF
TRBV6-6,-,TRBD2,TRBJ2-7,TGTGCCAGCAGTCACACTAGCGGGTCTGCCTACGAGCAGTACTTC,CASSHTSGSAYEQYF
TRBV15,-,TRBD1,TRBJ2-2,TGTGCCACCAGCAGAACAGGGGCCGGCACCGGGGAGCTGTTTTTT,CATSRTGAGTGELFF
TRBV7-2,-,-,TRBJ2-7,TGTGCCAGCAGCACACTTCCTCGCGATTCCTACGAGCAGTACTTC,CASSTLPRDSYEQYF
TRBV7-9,-,-,TRBJ2-2,TGTGCCAGCAGCCACCGGACGGTCTTTGACACCGGGGAGCTGTTTTTT,CASSHRTVFDTGELFF
TRBV27,-,-,TRBJ2-2,TGTGCCAGCTCCACACAGTACACCGGGGAGCTGTTTTTT,CASSTQYTGELFF
TRBV20-1,-,-,TRBJ1-2,TGCAGTGCTAGAGATAACAGCGGCTACACCTTC,CSARDNSGYTF
TRBV15,-,TRBD2,TRBJ2-3,TGTGCCACCAGCAGAGATCAGGGACTAGCGGGAGGGCCCACAGATACGCAGTATTTT,CATSRDQGLAGGPTDTQYF
TRBV5-1,-,TRBD2,TRBJ2-3,TGCGCCAGCAGCTCCGAAGGACCGGCGGGAGGGCTCCTGACAGATACGCAGTATTTT,CASSSEGPAGGLLTDTQYF
TRBV7-9,-,-,TRBJ2-3,TGTGCCAGCAGCTTTAAGGACGCAACAGATACGCAGTATTTT,CASSFKDATDTQYF
TRBV7-2,-,TRBD1,TRBJ1-1,TGTGCCAGCAGCATATGGGCCACGGGACAGATGAACACTGAAGCTTTCTTT,CASSIWATGQMNTEAFF
TRBV5-4,-,TRBD1,TRBJ2-5,TGTGCCAGCAGCCTGGGACAGACCCACCAAGAGACCCAGTACTTC,CASSLGQTHQETQYF
TRBV10-3,-,TRBD1,TRBJ2-2,TGTGCCATCAGTGACTCCGGACAGGGGGGTAGCACCGGGGAGCTGTTTTTT,CAISDSGQGGSTGELFF
TRBV28,few,-,TRBJ1-1,TGTGCCAGCAGTTTAACAGGGAACACTGAAGCTTTCTTT,CASSLTGNTEAFF
TRBV5-1,-,TRBD1,TRBJ1-6,TGCGCCAGCAGCTTGGCCGAGGGCACAGGGGTTTATAATTCACCCCTCCACTTT,CASSLAEGTGVYNSPLHF
TRBV7-9,-,TRBD1,TRBJ2-5,TGTGCCAGCAGTCCCCCCAGGACAGGGGTACAAGAGACCCAGTACTTC,CASSPPRTGVQETQYF
TRBV6-5,-,-,TRBJ2-2,TGTGCCAGCAGCCCTTACAGAAACACCGGGGAGCTGTTTTTT,CASSPYRNTGELFF
TRBV9,-,TRBD1,TRBJ2-1,TGTGCCAGCAGCGTAGCGGGACAGGGGAATGAGCAGTTCTTC,CASSVAGQGNEQFF
TRBV9,-,-,TRBJ2-7,TGTGCCAGCAGCGGGGACGGTAGGGAGCAGTACTTC,CASSGDGREQYF
TRBV7-9,-,TRBD1,TRBJ1-2,TGTGCCAGCAGCCCTTGGGACAGAATTAACTATGGCTACACCTTC,CASSPWDRINYGYTF
TRBV27,-,-,TRBJ2-3,TGTGCCAGCAGCACAAACCGGGGACGCACAGATACGCAGTATTTT,CASSTNRGRTDTQYF
TRBV5-1,-,-,TRBJ1-2,TGCGCCAGCAGCCCGGGAAACAGAGCAAGGGAATTGGATTACTATGGCTACACCTTC,CASSPGNRARELDYYGYTF
TRBV7-2,-,TRBD2,TRBJ2-7,TGTGCCAGCAGCACGTCCAGCGGGAGCTACGAGCAGTACTTC,CASSTSSGSYEQYF
TRBV2,-,-,TRBJ1-4,TGTGCCAGCAGTGAAGATTCGCAGGGGAGGGGAAAACTGTTTTTT,CASSEDSQGRGKLFF
TRBV2,-,TRBD1,TRBJ2-3,TGTGCCAGAGCCGGGACAGGGGGTGTCAGAACAGATACGCAGTATTTT,CARAGTGGVRTDTQYF
TRBV5-6,-,TRBD2,TRBJ2-3,TGTGCCAGCAGCACCGGACTAGCGTCAGATACGCAGTATTTT,CASSTGLASDTQYF
TRBV6-5,-,-,TRBJ1-6,TGTGCCAGCAGCCGACAGAATAATTCACCCCTCCACTTT,CASSRQNNSPLHF
TRBV6-6,-,-,TRBJ1-1,TGTGCCAGCAGGGCGGGACAGAACACTGAAGCTTTCTTT,CASRAGQNTEAFF
TRBV28,-,TRBD2,TRBJ2-1,TGTGCCAGCAGTCCGGCGCCGGGACTAACGGGATATGAGCAGTTCTTC,CASSPAPGLTGYEQFF
TRBV4-1,-,-,TRBJ2-7,TGCGCCAGCAGCCAAAAACACCAGGTCGCCCGATCCTCCTACGAGCAGTACTTC,CASSQKHQVARSSYEQYF
TRBV10-1,-,-,TRBJ2-2,TGCGCCAGCAGTGAGTGGAGCGGGACCGGGGAGCTGTTTTTT,CASSEWSGTGELFF
TRBV21-1,-,-,TRBJ2-7,-,CASSKVASGSYEQYF
TRBV6-6,-,-,TRBJ1-2,TGTGCCACCGGGGCTTGGGACTATGGCTACACCTTC,CATGAWDYGYTF
TRBV7-9,-,TRBD1,TRBJ2-1,TGTGCCAGCAGCTTATTGACAGGGGGCGTGTATGAGCAGTTCTTC,CASSLLTGGVYEQFF
TRBV23-1,-,-,TRBJ2-7,TGCGCCAGCAGTCAATCTTCCGGCCAGGGCTACGAGCAGTACTTC,CASSQSSGQGYEQYF
TRBV6-6,-,-,TRBJ2-7,TGTGCCAGCAGTCTCATGTACTACGAGCAGTACTTC,CASSLMYYEQYF
TRBV11-2,-,-,TRBJ2-1,TGTGCCAGCAGCTTATCCGTCAGTGTCCTCTACAATGAGCAGTTCTTC,CASSLSVSVLYNEQFF
TRBV10-1,-,-,TRBJ1-6,TGCGCCAGCAGTGACGGGGTCCCGACTAATTCACCCCTCCACTTT,CASSDGVPTNSPLHF
TRBV6-6,-,-,TRBJ2-2,TGTGCCAGCAGAAGACAGGGCGGGGGCACCGGGGAGCTGTTTTTT,CASRRQGGGTGELFF
TRBV7-9,-,TRBD2,TRBJ2-2,TGTGCCAGCAGCTTAGCCGGCCTCGGGGAGGGATTCGGGGAGCTGTTTTTT,CASSLAGLGEGFGELFF
TRBV18,-,-,TRBJ1-1,TGTGCCAGCTCGCTTAACTTGGGGGGCACTGAAGCTTTCTTT,CASSLNLGGTEAFF
TRBV7-2,-,TRBD2,TRBJ2-7,TGTGCCAGCAGCCCCCAAGGGACTAGCGGGCTTGTGCAGTACTTC,CASSPQGTSGLVQYF
TRBV6-6,-,TRBD1,TRBJ2-7,TGTGCCAGCAATGCCCAGACAGGGAAGGCCGGACGGCAGTACTTC,CASNAQTGKAGRQYF
TRBV9,-,TRBD2,TRBJ2-1,TGTGCCAGCAGCGTATGGACTAGCGGGCCTAGCTCCTACAATGAGCAGTTCTTC,CASSVWTSGPSSYNEQFF
TRBV6-6,-,-,TRBJ1-1,TGTGCCAGCAGGGGGACCACCGAGAGCACTGAAGCTTTCTTT,CASRGTTESTEAFF
TRBV10-3,-,TRBD2,TRBJ2-1,TGTGCCATTGCCCCCGGGACTAGCGGGGCGGGGTACTCGGGGAATGAGCAGTTCTTC,CAIAPGTSGAGYSGNEQFF
TRBV15,once,-,TRBJ2-3,TGTGCCACCAGCCCACGTGGAGATACGCAGTATTTT,CATSPRGDTQYF
TRBV9,once,-,TRBJ2-1,TGTGCCAGCAGCGTACTAGGGAGCTCCTACAATGAGCAGTTCTTC,CASSVLGSSYNEQFF
TRBV14,once,-,TRBJ1-1,TGTGCCAGCAGCCAAGATTGGGCAGATGGAGCTTTCTTT,CASSQDWADGAFF
TRBV6-1,-,TRBD1,TRBJ2-5,TGTGCCAGCGGGATTTGGGGGACAGGAGATCCTTGGCAGTACTTC,CASGIWGTGDPWQYF
TRBV29-1,-,-,TRBJ1-1,TGCAGCGTTGAAGCAGGCTCGTCGGGAGCTTTCTTT,CSVEAGSSGAFF
TRBV18,-,-,TRBJ2-2,TGTGCCAGCTCCCCGTGGGGAACGAACACCGGGGAGCTGTTTTTT,CASSPWGTNTGELFF
TRBV18,-,-,TRBJ2-1,TGTGCCAGCTCACGTGCCAACCAAGATGAGCAGTTCTTC,CASSRANQDEQFF
TRBV27,-,-,TRBJ2-3,TGTGCCAGCAGTAAAAATCGGGGCACAGATACGCAGTATTTT,CASSKNRGTDTQYF
TRBV6-6,-,-,TRBJ1-5,TGTGCCAGCAGTTACGACCGGCCAAGCAATCAGCCCCAGCATTTT,CASSYDRPSNQPQHF